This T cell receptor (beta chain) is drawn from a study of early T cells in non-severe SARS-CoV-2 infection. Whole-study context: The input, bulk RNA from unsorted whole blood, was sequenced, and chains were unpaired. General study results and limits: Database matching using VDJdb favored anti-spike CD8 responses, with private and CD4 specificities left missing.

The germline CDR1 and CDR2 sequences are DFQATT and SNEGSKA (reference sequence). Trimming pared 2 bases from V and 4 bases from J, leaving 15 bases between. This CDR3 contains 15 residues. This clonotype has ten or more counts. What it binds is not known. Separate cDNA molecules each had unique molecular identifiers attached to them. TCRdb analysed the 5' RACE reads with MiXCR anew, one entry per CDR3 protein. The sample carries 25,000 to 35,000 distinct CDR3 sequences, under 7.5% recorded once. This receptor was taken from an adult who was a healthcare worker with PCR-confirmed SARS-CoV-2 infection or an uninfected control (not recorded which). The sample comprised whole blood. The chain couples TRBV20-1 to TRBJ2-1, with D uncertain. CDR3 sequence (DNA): TGCAGTGCTAGACCGATGCAGCAGACTTACAATGAGCAGTTCTTC. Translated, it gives CSARPMQQTYNEQFF.